Presented here are 4 T cell receptor beta chains from one specimen sequenced in a study of shared clonotypes between healthy human individuals. Using immunoSEQ multiplex PCR, the repertoire was profiled, and TCRdb retains in-frame clones only, with some absent. The sample has roughly 490,000 clones, 76% seen once. Sequenced input: PBMCs. These receptors were obtained from a woman between 40 and 50 years old in good health. Some clones in this sample may be carry-over from other donors' samples.

The chain joins TRBV29-1 to TRBJ2-3; D is possibly TRBD2 (6 bases). The CDR3 totals 13 residues. Germline CDR1 SQVTM, CDR2 ANQGSEA. V lost 3 bases, J lost 2 bases, and 9 bases lay in between. In DNA form, the CDR3 reads TGCAGCGTTGAGGAGGGGAACACAGATACGCAGTATTTT. This codes for CSVEEGNTDTQYF.

V and J are TRBV30 and TRBJ2-3, with D maybe TRBD2 (5 bases). Looked up from germline, CDR1 is GTSNPN and CDR2 is SVGIG (reference sequence). The CDR3 runs to 14 residues. V shed 2 bases and J shed 0 bases, with 9 bases lying between them. CDR3 sequence (DNA): TGTGCCTGGAGTACTGGGAGAAGCACAGATACGCAGTATTTT. Protein: CAWSTGRSTDTQYF.

The chain recombines TRBV23-1 with TRBJ1-2, with 8 bases aligning to TRBD1. TRBV23-1 belongs to the ORF category, with a function that is uncertain. There are 15 residues in the CDR3. V dropped 0 bases and J dropped 0; count of bases not matched to a gene: 0. The CDR3 DNA reads TGCGCCAGCAGTCAATCGACAGGGGCTAACTATGGCTACACCTTC. Protein sequence: CASSQSTGANYGYTF.

The rearrangement links TRBV29-1 to TRBJ2-3; the D gene is possibly TRBD2 (5 bases). The CDR3 runs to 14 residues. Germline CDR1 is SQVTM and CDR2 is ANQGSEA. V was trimmed by 4 bases and J by 4 bases, leaving 15 bases between them. The CDR3 region is CSVGWSRGSDTQYF. The CDR3 bases are TGCAGCGTTGGGTGGTCCCGAGGGTCAGATACGCAGTATTTT.